The 6 T cell receptor beta chains in this list originate from one sample, sequenced in a study of cytomegalovirus exposure and HLA in healthy donors. Amplification used 60 Vbeta primers and 13 Jbeta primers. Some clones are missing from TCRdb's copy, which holds only in-frame ones; the method was immunoSEQ multiplex PCR. The sample contains about 70,000 clones, 62% of which appear only once. Sequencing was performed on PBMCs. The receptors were gathered from a man in his thirties or forties in good health and CMV-seronegative.

The V call is TRBV7-8, the J call TRBJ2-5; possibly TRBD2 for D (5 bases). V was clipped by 1 base and J by 5 bases, with 14 bases between them. The germline V gene has CDR1 SGHVS and CDR2 FQNEAQ. The CDR3 is 15 residues long. CDR3 DNA sequence: TGTGCCAGCAGCTTAGGGCTGATCGGGGATGAGACCCAGTACTTC. It codes for CASSLGLIGDETQYF.

This clone was recorded a few times. The V and J genes are TRBV9 and TRBJ1-6, with 7 bases identical to TRBD1. The V segment lost 0 bases and the J segment 6 bases; nucleotides outside the gene matches: 6. The V gene's germline CDR1 is SGDLS and CDR2 YYNGEE. The CDR3 runs 16 residues. The CDR3 DNA reads TGTGCCAGCAGCGTAGCCCAGGACAGGATTAATTCACCCCTCCACTTT. It specifies CASSVAQDRINSPLHF.

V gene TRBV29-1 combines with J gene TRBJ1-2; D is perhaps TRBD1 (6 bases). CDR3 length: 12 residues. Germline V lookup: CDR1 SQVTM, CDR2 ANQGSEA. V was pared by 4 bases and J by 8 bases, with 14 bases between. The CDR3 is CSVVGGSGGYTF. CDR3 coding DNA: TGCAGCGTTGTAGGGGGATCCGGAGGCTACACCTTC.

In this sample, this clone turned up a few times. The chain uses TRBV4-1 and TRBJ2-3; 8 bases map to TRBD1. V shed 4 bases and J 1 base; nucleotides not matched to a gene: 10. The CDR3 is 17 residues long. Germline V CDR1 and CDR2: MGHRA, YSYEKL. The CDR3 reads CASSREPTGEGTDTQYF. CDR3 sequence (DNA): TGCGCCAGCAGCCGAGAGCCGACAGGGGAGGGCACAGATACGCAGTATTTT.

The chain uses TRBV2 and TRBJ1-2; D remains unclear. The CDR3 runs to 15 residues. The ends were cut back, 1 base at V and 0 bases at J, with 9 bases in the middle. CDR1 is SNHLY, CDR2 FYNNEI, per germline. The CDR3 loop is CASSEGASTNYGYTF. In nucleotides, the CDR3 is TGTGCCAGCAGTGAAGGGGCGAGCACTAACTATGGCTACACCTTC. Drawing the rest from reference TRBV2 and TRBJ1-2, the complete variable domain is EPEVTQTPSHQVTQMGQEVILRCVPISNHLYFYWYRQILGQKVEFLVSFYNNEISEKSEIFDDQFSVERPDGSNFTLKIRSTKLEDSAMYFCASSEGASTNYGYTFGSGTRLTVV.

J is TRBJ1-1 and V is TRBV29-1, with D maybe TRBD1 (5 bases). From germline, CDR1 is SQVTM and CDR2 ANQGSEA. The CDR3 is 12 residues long. Trimming left V 4 bases short and J 1 base short, with 7 bases between. The CDR3 nucleotides read TGCAGCGTTGGCAGGGCGAACACTGAAGCTTTCTTT. As protein: CSVGRANTEAFF.